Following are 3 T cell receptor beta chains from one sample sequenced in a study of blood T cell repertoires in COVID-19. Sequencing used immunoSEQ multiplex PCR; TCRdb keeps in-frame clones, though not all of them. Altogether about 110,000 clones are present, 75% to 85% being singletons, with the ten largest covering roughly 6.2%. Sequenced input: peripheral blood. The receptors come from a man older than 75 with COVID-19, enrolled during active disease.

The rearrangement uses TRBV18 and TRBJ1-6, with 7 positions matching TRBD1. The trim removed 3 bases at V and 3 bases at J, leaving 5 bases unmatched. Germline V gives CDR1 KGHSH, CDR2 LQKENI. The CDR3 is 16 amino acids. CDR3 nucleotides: TGTGCCAGCTCACCTTCACGGACAGGCTATAATTCACCCCTCCACTTT. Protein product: CASSPSRTGYNSPLHF.

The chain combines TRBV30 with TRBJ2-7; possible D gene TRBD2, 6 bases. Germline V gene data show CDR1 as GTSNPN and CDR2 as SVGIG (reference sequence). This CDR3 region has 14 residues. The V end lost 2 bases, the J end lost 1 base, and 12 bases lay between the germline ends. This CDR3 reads CAWSPRDLSYEQYF. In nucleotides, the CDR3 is TGTGCCTGGAGTCCCCGGGACTTATCCTACGAGCAGTACTTC.

The CDR3 bases are TGTGCCAGTGGTTCCGGGAATCCCTACGAGCAGTACTTC. Translation: CASGSGNPYEQYF. The V gene is TRBV19, the J gene TRBJ2-7; D might be TRBD2 (5 bases). The V gene's germline CDR1 is LNHDA and CDR2 SQIVND (reference sequence). V was trimmed by 8 bases and J by 2 bases, leaving 13 bases between them. CDR3 length: 13 amino acids.